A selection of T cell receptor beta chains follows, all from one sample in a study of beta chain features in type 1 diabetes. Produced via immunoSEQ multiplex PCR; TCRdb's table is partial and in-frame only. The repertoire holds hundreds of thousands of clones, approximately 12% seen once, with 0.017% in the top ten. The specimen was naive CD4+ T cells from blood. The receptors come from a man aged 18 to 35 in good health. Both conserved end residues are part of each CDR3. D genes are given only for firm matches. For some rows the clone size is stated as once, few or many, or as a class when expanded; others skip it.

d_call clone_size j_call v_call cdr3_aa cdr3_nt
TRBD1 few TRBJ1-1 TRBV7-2 CASSSQPGQAQAFF TGTGCCAGCAGCTCCCAACCGGGACAGGCTCAAGCTTTCTTT
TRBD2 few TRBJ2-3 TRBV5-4 CASSPGLVMDTQYF TGTGCCAGCAGCCCGGGACTAGTCATGGATACGCAGTATTTT
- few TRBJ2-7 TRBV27 CASSPRDRFYEQYF TGTGCCAGCAGTCCGCGGGACAGATTCTACGAGCAGTACTTC
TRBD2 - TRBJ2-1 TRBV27 CASSLKVRGTSGRHEQFF TGTGCCAGCAGTTTAAAGGTTCGGGGGACTAGCGGGCGCCATGAGCAGTTCTTC
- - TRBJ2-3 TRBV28 CASRLSGTDTQYF TGTGCCAGCAGACTTTCGGGCACAGATACGCAGTATTTT
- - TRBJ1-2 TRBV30 CAWTQGPLYGYTF TGTGCCTGGACCCAGGGGCCCCTCTATGGCTACACCTTC
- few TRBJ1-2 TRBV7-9 CASSSLGSGMSYGYTF TGTGCCAGCAGCTCCTTAGGATCGGGTATGAGCTATGGCTACACCTTC
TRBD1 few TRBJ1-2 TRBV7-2 CASSSRQGVGYGYTF TGTGCCAGCAGCTCCCGACAGGGGGTAGGGTATGGCTACACCTTC
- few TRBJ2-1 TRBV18 CASSPPAGYSYNEQFF TGTGCCAGCTCACCTCCAGCAGGCTACTCCTACAATGAGCAGTTCTTC
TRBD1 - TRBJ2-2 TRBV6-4 CATRGTGRTGELFF TGTGCCACCCGAGGGACAGGGCGAACCGGGGAGCTGTTTTTT
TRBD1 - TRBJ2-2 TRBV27 CASRWGDRVTGELFF TGTGCCAGCCGATGGGGGGACAGGGTCACCGGGGAGCTGTTTTTT
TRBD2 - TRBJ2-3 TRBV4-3 CASSQDLPSGGRTDTQYF TGCGCCAGCAGCCAAGATCTCCCTAGCGGGGGTAGGACAGATACGCAGTATTTT
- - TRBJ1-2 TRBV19 CASSGVRYGYTF TGTGCCAGTAGCGGGGTCCGCTATGGCTACACCTTC
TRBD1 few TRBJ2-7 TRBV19 CASSTTWTGDSSYEQYF TGTGCCAGTAGTACCACCTGGACAGGGGATAGTTCCTACGAGCAGTACTTC
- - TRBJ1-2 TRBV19 CASSIVGERRRAGYTF TGTGCCAGTAGTATAGTCGGGGAGAGGAGGAGGGCTGGCTACACCTTC
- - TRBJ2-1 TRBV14 CASSQYGTTKFF TGTGCCAGCAGCCAGTACGGGACAACGAAGTTCTTC
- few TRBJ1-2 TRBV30 CAWRGAGHGYTF TGTGCCTGGAGAGGGGCAGGGCATGGCTACACCTTC
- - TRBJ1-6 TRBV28 CASRAGEKRRTSPLHF TGTGCCAGCAGGGCAGGGGAAAAGAGAAGGACTTCACCCCTCCACTTT
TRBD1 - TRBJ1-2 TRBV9 CASSATGDGYTF TGTGCCAGCAGCGCAACAGGGGATGGCTACACCTTC
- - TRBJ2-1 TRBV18 CASSPGLAPNNEQFF TGTGCCAGCTCACCAGGCCTAGCGCCTAACAATGAGCAGTTCTTC
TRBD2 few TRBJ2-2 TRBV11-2 CASSVRASGTNTGELFF TGTGCCAGCAGCGTGCGGGCTAGCGGGACGAACACCGGGGAGCTGTTTTTT
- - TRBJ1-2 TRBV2 CASSSTGTYGYTF TGTGCCAGCAGTTCTACCGGTACCTATGGCTACACCTTC
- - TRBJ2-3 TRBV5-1 CASSLDGTAGDTQYF TGCGCCAGCAGCTTGGATGGGACAGCGGGAGATACGCAGTATTTT
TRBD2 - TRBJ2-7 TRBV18 CASSPGAGENNEQYF TGTGCCAGCTCACCAGGGGCGGGAGAGAATAACGAGCAGTACTTC
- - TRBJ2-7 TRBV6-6 CASSQAVEQYF TGTGCCAGCAGTCAGGCTGTCGAGCAGTACTTC
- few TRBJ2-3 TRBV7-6 CASSSYTDTQYF TGTGCCAGCAGCTCCTACACAGATACGCAGTATTTT
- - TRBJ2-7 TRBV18 CASSPSLPGTREQYF TGTGCCAGCTCACCAAGCCTCCCTGGTACCCGCGAGCAGTACTTC
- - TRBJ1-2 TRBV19 CASSVTGQNYGYTF TGTGCCAGTAGTGTAACAGGCCAGAACTATGGCTACACCTTC
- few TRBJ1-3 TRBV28 CASSLRAGNTIYF TGTGCCAGCAGTTTAAGAGCTGGAAACACCATATATTTT
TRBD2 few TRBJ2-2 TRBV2 CASSEVASGSSGELFF TGTGCCAGCAGTGAAGTGGCTAGCGGGAGTTCCGGGGAGCTGTTTTTT
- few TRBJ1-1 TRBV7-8 CASSKEARGGTEAFF TGTGCCAGCAGTAAGGAGGCGCGGGGAGGCACTGAAGCTTTCTTT
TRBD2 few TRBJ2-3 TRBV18 CASSPGLAVTDTQYF TGTGCCAGCTCACCGGGACTAGCGGTCACAGATACGCAGTATTTT
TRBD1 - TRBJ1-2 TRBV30 CAWSVKGAGDYGYTF TGTGCCTGGAGTGTAAAGGGGGCAGGGGATTATGGCTACACCTTC
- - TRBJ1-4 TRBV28 CASSLGALEKLFF TGTGCCAGCAGTTTAGGGGCGTTGGAAAAACTGTTTTTT
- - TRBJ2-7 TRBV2 CASREGTVSYEQYF TGTGCCAGCAGGGAGGGGACAGTCTCCTACGAGCAGTACTTC
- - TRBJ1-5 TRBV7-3 CASSTGGNQPQHF TGTGCCAGCAGCACGGGGGGGAATCAGCCCCAGCATTTT
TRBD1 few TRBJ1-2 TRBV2 CASTARTGYYGYTF TGTGCCAGCACCGCCAGGACAGGGTACTATGGCTACACCTTC
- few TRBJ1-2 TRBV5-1 CASSLNAWAGYGYTF TGCGCCAGCAGCTTGAACGCGTGGGCGGGCTATGGCTACACCTTC
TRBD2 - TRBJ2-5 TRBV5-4 CASSSMTSGRAGEETQYF TGTGCCAGCAGCTCCATGACTAGCGGGAGGGCCGGGGAAGAGACCCAGTACTTC
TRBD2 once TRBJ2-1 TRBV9 CASSYTSASYNEQFF TGTGCCAGCAGCTATACTAGCGCGTCCTACAATGAGCAGTTCTTC
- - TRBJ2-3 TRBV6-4 CASSVGGRGDTQYF TGTGCCAGCAGTGTCGGAGGACGAGGAGATACGCAGTATTTT
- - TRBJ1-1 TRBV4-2 CASSWSWTESEAFF TGTGCCAGCAGCTGGAGCTGGACAGAGTCTGAAGCTTTCTTT
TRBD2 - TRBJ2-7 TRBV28 CASSFGTSGTSYEQYF TGTGCCAGCAGTTTTGGGACTAGCGGGACTTCCTACGAGCAGTACTTC
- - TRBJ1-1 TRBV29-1 CSVGPGTEAFF TGCAGCGTTGGGCCAGGCACTGAAGCTTTCTTT
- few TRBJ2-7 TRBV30 CAWSGGGEQYF TGTGCCTGGAGTGGAGGAGGCGAGCAGTACTTC
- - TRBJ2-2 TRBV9 CASSFAGANTGELFF TGTGCCAGCAGTTTCGCAGGCGCCAACACCGGGGAGCTGTTTTTT
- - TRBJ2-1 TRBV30 CAWSVRGTGEQFF TGTGCCTGGAGTGTACGAGGTACGGGGGAGCAGTTCTTC
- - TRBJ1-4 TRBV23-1 CASSQPTATNEKLFF TGCGCCAGCAGTCAACCCACTGCAACTAATGAAAAACTGTTTTTT
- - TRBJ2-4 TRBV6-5 CASSYSLGLAKNIQYF TGTGCCAGCAGTTACTCCCTGGGGCTCGCCAAAAACATTCAGTACTTC
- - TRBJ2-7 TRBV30 CAWNSEYPYEQYF TGTGCCTGGAACAGTGAGTACCCCTACGAGCAGTACTTC
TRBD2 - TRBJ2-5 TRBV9 CASSVVGGRETQYF TGTGCCAGCAGCGTAGTGGGGGGGAGAGAGACCCAGTACTTC
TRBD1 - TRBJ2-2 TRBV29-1 CSVESPNRGRVTGELFF TGCAGCGTTGAGAGCCCTAACAGGGGGCGCGTCACCGGGGAGCTGTTTTTT
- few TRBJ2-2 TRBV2 CASSIGQPNTGELFF TGTGCCAGCAGCATAGGACAGCCGAACACCGGGGAGCTGTTTTTT
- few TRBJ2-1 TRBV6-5 CASSRQNEQFF TGTGCCAGCAGTCGACAGAATGAGCAGTTCTTC
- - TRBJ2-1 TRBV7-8 CASSLLGSMVNEQFF TGTGCCAGCAGCTTACTAGGGAGTATGGTCAATGAGCAGTTCTTC
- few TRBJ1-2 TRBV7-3 CASSSHKDRTNYGYTF TGTGCCAGCAGCTCCCACAAGGACAGAACTAACTATGGCTACACCTTC
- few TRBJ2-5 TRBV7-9 CASSLLGGRQETQYF TGTGCCAGCAGCTTACTCGGGGGACGCCAAGAGACCCAGTACTTC